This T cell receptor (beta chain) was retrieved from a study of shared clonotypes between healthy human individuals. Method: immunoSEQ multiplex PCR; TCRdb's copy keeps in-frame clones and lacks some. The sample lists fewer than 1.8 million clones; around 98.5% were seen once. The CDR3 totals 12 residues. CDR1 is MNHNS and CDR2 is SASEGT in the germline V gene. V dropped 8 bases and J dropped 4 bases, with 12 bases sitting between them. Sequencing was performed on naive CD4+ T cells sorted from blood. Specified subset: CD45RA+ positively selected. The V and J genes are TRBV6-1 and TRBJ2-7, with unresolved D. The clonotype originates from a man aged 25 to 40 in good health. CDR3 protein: CASRKYGYEQYF. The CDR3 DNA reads TGTGCCAGCCGGAAGTACGGTTACGAGCAGTACTTC.